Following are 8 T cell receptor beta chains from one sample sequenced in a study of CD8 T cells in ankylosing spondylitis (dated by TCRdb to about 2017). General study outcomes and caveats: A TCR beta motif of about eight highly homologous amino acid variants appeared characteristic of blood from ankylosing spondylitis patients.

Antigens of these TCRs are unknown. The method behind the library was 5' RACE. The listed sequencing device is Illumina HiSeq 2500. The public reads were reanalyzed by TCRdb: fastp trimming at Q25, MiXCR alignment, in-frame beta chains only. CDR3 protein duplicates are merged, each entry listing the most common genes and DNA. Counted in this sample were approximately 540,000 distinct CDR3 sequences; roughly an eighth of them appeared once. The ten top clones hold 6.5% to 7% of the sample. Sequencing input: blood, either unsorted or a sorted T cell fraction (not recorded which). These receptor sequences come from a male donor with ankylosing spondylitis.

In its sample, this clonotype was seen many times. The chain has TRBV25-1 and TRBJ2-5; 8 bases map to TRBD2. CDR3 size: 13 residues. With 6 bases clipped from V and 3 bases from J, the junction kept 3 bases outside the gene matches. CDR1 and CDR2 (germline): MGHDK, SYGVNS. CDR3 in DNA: TGTGCCAGCAGCGTAGCGGGAAAAGAGACCCAGTACTTC. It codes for CASSVAGKETQYF.

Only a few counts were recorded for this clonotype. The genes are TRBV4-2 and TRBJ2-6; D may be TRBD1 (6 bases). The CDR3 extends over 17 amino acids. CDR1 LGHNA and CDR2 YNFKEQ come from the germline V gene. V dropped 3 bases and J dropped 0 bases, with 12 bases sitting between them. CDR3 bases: TGTGCCAGCAGCCATAGGGACAACTACTCTGGGGCCAACGTCCTGACTTTC. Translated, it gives CASSHRDNYSGANVLTF.

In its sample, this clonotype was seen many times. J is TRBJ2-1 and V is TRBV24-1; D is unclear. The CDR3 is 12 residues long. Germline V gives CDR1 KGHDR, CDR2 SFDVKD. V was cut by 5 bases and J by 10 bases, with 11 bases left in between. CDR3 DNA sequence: TGTGCCACCAGTGGAGCCGGAGTCGAGCAGTTCTTC. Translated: CATSGAGVEQFF.

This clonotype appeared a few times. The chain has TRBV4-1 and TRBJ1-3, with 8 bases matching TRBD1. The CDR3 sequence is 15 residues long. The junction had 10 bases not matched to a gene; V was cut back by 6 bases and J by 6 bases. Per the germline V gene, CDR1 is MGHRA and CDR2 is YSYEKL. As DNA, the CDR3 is TGCGCCAGCAGACAGGCCACAGGGGGGAAAAACACCATATATTTT. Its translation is CASRQATGGKNTIYF.

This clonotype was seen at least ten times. CDR3 sequence reads: CASSSFSPDNEQFF. The DNA of the CDR3 is TGTGCCAGCAGTTCCTTTAGTCCCGACAATGAGCAGTTCTTC. The chain recombines TRBV12-3 or TRBV12-4 with TRBJ2-1; D is unresolved. Trimming cost V 4 bases and J 5 bases, with 12 bases left between them. This CDR3 is 14 amino acids long.

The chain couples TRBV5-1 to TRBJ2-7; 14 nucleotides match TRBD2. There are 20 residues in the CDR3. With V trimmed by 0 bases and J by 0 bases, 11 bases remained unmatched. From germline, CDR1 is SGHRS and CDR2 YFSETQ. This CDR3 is CASSLGLRGLAGESSYEQYF. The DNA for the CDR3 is TGCGCCAGCAGCTTGGGATTAAGGGGACTAGCGGGAGAGAGCTCCTACGAGCAGTACTTC.

CDR3 coding DNA: TGTGCCAGCAGCTTACAGGGGTCCTCCTCTGGAAACACCATATATTTT. Translated: CASSLQGSSSGNTIYF. The rearrangement uses TRBV11-2 and TRBJ1-3, with TRBD1 as a possible D gene (6 bases). Trimming removed 2 bases at V and 0 bases at J, with 11 bases between. The CDR3 contains 16 residues. Germline values: CDR1 SGHAT, CDR2 FQNNGV.

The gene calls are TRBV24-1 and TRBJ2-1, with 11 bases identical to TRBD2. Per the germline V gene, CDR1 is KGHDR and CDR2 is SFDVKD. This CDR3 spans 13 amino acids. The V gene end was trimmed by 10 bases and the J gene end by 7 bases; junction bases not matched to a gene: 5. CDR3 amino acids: CATSSGRVNEQFF. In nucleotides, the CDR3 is TGTGCCACGAGTAGCGGGAGGGTAAATGAGCAGTTCTTC.